This T cell receptor beta chain was sequenced in a study of cytomegalovirus exposure and HLA in healthy donors. At the level of the study: In a previous analysis, around 120 million unique TCR beta sequences were found from 170 million or so T cells. Overall study findings and caveats: Cytomegalovirus association was assigned to about 150 TCR beta chains. The study reported that TCR beta sequences accurately predicted HLA-A and HLA-B alleles in most subjects. Later genetic work tied a missense DCLRE1C variant to beta-chain V and J trimming.

PCR amplification relied on 60 Vbeta primers (plus 13 Jbeta primers). Here immunoSEQ multiplex PCR was the method, and the copy in TCRdb shows in-frame clones only, minus some. The repertoire holds 100,000 to 150,000 clones, with over 15% as singletons. This clone was found a few times. Its target is not known. There are 11 residues in the CDR3. Germline values: CDR1 MNHNS, CDR2 SASEGT. The germline V and J ends were trimmed by 6 bases and 3 bases, with 5 bases remaining between them. The chain combines TRBV6-1 with TRBJ2-5; D not resolved. Sequencing was done on a sample of PBMCs. This clonotype was obtained from a female donor in good health and CMV-seropositive. The CDR3 reads CASSPKETQYF. Here the CDR3 DNA reads TGTGCCAGCAGCCCAAAAGAGACCCAGTACTTC.